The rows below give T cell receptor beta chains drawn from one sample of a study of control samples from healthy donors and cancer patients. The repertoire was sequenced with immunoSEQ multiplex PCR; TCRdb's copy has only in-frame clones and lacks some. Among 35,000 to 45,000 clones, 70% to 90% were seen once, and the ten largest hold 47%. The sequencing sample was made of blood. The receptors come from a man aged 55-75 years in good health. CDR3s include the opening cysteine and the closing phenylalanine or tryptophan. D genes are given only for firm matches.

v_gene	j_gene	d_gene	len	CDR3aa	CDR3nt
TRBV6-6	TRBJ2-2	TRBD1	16	CASTLLGGQGAGELFF	TGTGCCAGCACCCTCCTCGGGGGACAGGGGGCCGGGGAGCTGTTTTTT
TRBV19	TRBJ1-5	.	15	CASSTRGWDNQPQHF	TGTGCCAGTAGTACCCGAGGGTGGGACAATCAGCCCCAGCATTTT
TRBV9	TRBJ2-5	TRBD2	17	CASSPRVTSAGLGTQYF	TGTGCCAGCAGCCCCAGGGTGACTAGCGCTGGATTGGGGACCCAGTACTTC
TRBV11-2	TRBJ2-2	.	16	CASSLRRTALTGELFF	TGTGCCAGCAGCCTAAGAAGGACAGCACTGACCGGGGAGCTGTTTTTT
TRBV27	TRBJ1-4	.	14	CASSPGGGIEKLFF	TGTGCCAGCAGTCCGGGGGGCGGAATAGAAAAACTGTTTTTT
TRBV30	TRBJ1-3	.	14	CAWMEGNSGNTIYF	TGTGCCTGGATGGAGGGTAACTCTGGAAACACCATATATTTT
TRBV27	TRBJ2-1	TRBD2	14	CASSLEAGYNEQFF	TGTGCCAGCAGTTTGGAAGCGGGGTACAATGAGCAGTTCTTC
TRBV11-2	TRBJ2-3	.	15	CASSLNWGFTDTQYF	TGTGCCAGCAGCTTAAATTGGGGCTTCACAGATACGCAGTATTTT
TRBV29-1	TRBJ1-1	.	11	CSVGGAHEAFF	TGCAGCGTTGGGGGAGCCCATGAAGCTTTCTTT
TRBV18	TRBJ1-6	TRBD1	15	CASSSGQARNSPLHF	TGTGCCAGCTCATCGGGACAGGCGAGGAATTCACCCCTCCACTTT